The clone carrying this TCR beta chain was observed a handful of times. As yet, its antigen is unknown. A single record per CDR3 protein comes from TCRdb applying MiXCR to the 5' RACE reads. This table has about 130,000 distinct CDR3 sequences, about 18% appearing once. CDR1 and CDR2 from the germline V gene are KGHSH and LQKENI. The CDR3 runs 16 residues. Trimming stripped 3 bases from V and 1 base from J, with 14 bases between. The record originates from a study of T-cell memory formation after mild COVID-19. About the study: TCR clusters were mostly donor specific. General study points: Researchers report contracting CD4+ clones mostly in CM and EM, with CD8+ clones in EMRA.

The chain joins TRBV18 to TRBJ2-3; D is undetermined. This receptor was taken from a man between 18 and 35 years old who had mild COVID-19 (a few samples of this study predate the infection). Cell type and time point are not known. Specimen: PBMCs or a T cell subset sorted from them (not recorded which). The CDR3 DNA reads as TGTGCCAGCTCACCTCGAGATCCCTCCCGCACAGATACGCAGTATTTT. Its protein product is CASSPRDPSRTDTQYF.